The rows below give T cell receptor beta chains drawn from one sample of a study of metastatic and nonmetastatic thyroid tumors. MiXCR reprocessed the PCR reads for TCRdb. The table has roughly 36,000 clones, around 26% seen once. The sample taken for sequencing was blood. Every receptor here comes from a female donor with papillary thyroid cancer or a benign thyroid nodule (not recorded which). Some clones in this sample may be carry-over from other donors' samples. The CDR3 runs from the conserved cysteine through the conserved F or W. A D gene is named only where the DNA matches it firmly. The size of a clone is reported for some rows only, either as once, few or many, or as a class for expanded clones.

clone size: .
D gene: .
J gene: TRBJ1-5
V gene: TRBV28
CDR3 protein: CATIAGGRAQHF
CDR3 DNA: TGTGCCACGATAGCCGGGGGTCGGGCCCAGCATTTT

clone size: medium-sized
D gene: .
J gene: TRBJ1-1
V gene: TRBV28
CDR3 protein: CASRDGPRNTEAFF
CDR3 DNA: TGTGCCAGCAGGGACGGACCGCGGAACACTGAAGCTTTCTTT

clone size: .
D gene: .
J gene: TRBJ1-5
V gene: TRBV5-1
CDR3 protein: CASSLVGDSNQPQHF
CDR3 DNA: TGCGCCAGCAGCTTGGTGGGCGATAGCAATCAGCCCCAGCATTTT

clone size: .
D gene: .
J gene: TRBJ1-1
V gene: TRBV4-1
CDR3 protein: CASSQDPRGRSEAFF
CDR3 DNA: TGCGCCAGCAGCCAAGATCCCCGTGGCCGATCGGAAGCTTTCTTT

clone size: few
D gene: TRBD2
J gene: TRBJ2-7
V gene: TRBV28
CDR3 protein: CASRPGLANEQYF
CDR3 DNA: TGTGCCAGCAGGCCGGGACTAGCGAACGAGCAGTACTTC

clone size: .
D gene: .
J gene: TRBJ1-1
V gene: TRBV6-2/TRBV6-3
CDR3 protein: CASKSVGTEAFF
CDR3 DNA: TGTGCCAGCAAAAGCGTGGGCACTGAAGCTTTCTTT

clone size: many
D gene: TRBD2
J gene: TRBJ2-1
V gene: TRBV6-2/TRBV6-3
CDR3 protein: CASRPREGYNEQFF
CDR3 DNA: TGTGCCAGCAGACCACGGGAGGGATACAATGAGCAGTTCTTC

clone size: many
D gene: TRBD1
J gene: TRBJ1-1
V gene: TRBV7-8
CDR3 protein: CASSFIQGTAGNTEAFF
CDR3 DNA: TGTGCCAGCAGCTTCATACAAGGGACAGCAGGGAACACTGAAGCTTTCTTT

clone size: .
D gene: .
J gene: TRBJ1-2
V gene: TRBV7-2
CDR3 protein: CASSSGTGNYCYTF
CDR3 DNA: TGTGCCAGCAGCTCCGGCACAGGAAACTATTGCTACACCTTC

clone size: many
D gene: TRBD2
J gene: TRBJ2-1
V gene: TRBV4-1
CDR3 protein: CASSHPLGGEWVNEQFF
CDR3 DNA: TGCGCCAGCAGCCACCCCCTCGGGGGGGAGTGGGTGAATGAGCAGTTCTTC

clone size: once
D gene: .
J gene: TRBJ2-2
V gene: TRBV11-2
CDR3 protein: CASSPRKVPNTGELFF
CDR3 DNA: TGTGCCAGCAGCCCCCGGAAGGTCCCGAACACCGGGGAGCTGTTTTTT

clone size: many
D gene: .
J gene: TRBJ2-6
V gene: TRBV4-1
CDR3 protein: CASSGAGRSGANVLTF
CDR3 DNA: TGCGCCAGCAGTGGTGCAGGGCGTTCTGGGGCCAACGTCCTGACTTTC

clone size: many
D gene: TRBD2
J gene: TRBJ2-3
V gene: TRBV10-3
CDR3 protein: CAISRLAGGSDTQYF
CDR3 DNA: TGTGCCATCAGCCGACTAGCGGGGGGATCAGATACGCAGTATTTT

clone size: .
D gene: .
J gene: TRBJ2-1
V gene: TRBV2
CDR3 protein: CASVRLGGTNEQFF
CDR3 DNA: TGTGCCAGCGTTCGTCTGGGGGGTACTAATGAGCAGTTCTTC

clone size: few
D gene: .
J gene: TRBJ2-7
V gene: TRBV28
CDR3 protein: CASSEAGAPYEQYF
CDR3 DNA: TGTGCCAGCTCCGAGGCGGGGGCCCCCTACGAGCAGTACTTC

clone size: many
D gene: TRBD2
J gene: TRBJ2-3
V gene: TRBV24-1
CDR3 protein: CATSDSRGVGTDTQYF
CDR3 DNA: TGTGCCACCAGTGATTCCCGGGGGGTTGGCACAGATACGCAGTATTTT

clone size: many
D gene: .
J gene: TRBJ2-2
V gene: TRBV4-2
CDR3 protein: CASSQAGEGDHTGELFF
CDR3 DNA: TGTGCCAGCAGCCAAGCCGGGGAGGGGGACCACACCGGGGAGCTGTTTTTT

clone size: few
D gene: .
J gene: TRBJ1-2
V gene: TRBV2
CDR3 protein: CASSGVYGYTF
CDR3 DNA: TGTGCCAGCAGTGGGGTCTATGGCTACACCTTC

clone size: .
D gene: .
J gene: TRBJ1-3
V gene: TRBV30
CDR3 protein: CAWSSGRSTGNTIYF
CDR3 DNA: TGTGCCTGGAGTTCCGGCAGGAGCACTGGAAACACCATATATTTT

clone size: few
D gene: .
J gene: TRBJ1-2
V gene: TRBV28
CDR3 protein: CASSTGDYGYTF
CDR3 DNA: TGTGCCAGCAGCACGGGGGATTATGGCTACACCTTC

clone size: once
D gene: .
J gene: TRBJ2-1
V gene: TRBV5-1
CDR3 protein: CASSLIRWRNEQFF
CDR3 DNA: TGCGCCAGCAGCTTGATCCGGTGGCGGAATGAGCAGTTCTTC

clone size: .
D gene: TRBD2
J gene: TRBJ2-1
V gene: TRBV11-2
CDR3 protein: CASSSGTSGGAGEQFF
CDR3 DNA: TGTGCCAGCAGCTCCGGGACTAGCGGGGGGGCAGGGGAGCAGTTCTTC

clone size: few
D gene: .
J gene: TRBJ1-5
V gene: TRBV6-1
CDR3 protein: CASSPLSNQPQHF
CDR3 DNA: TGTGCCAGCAGTCCCCTCTCGAATCAGCCCCAGCATTTT

clone size: many
D gene: TRBD1
J gene: TRBJ2-7
V gene: TRBV7-2
CDR3 protein: CASSPRTGPYEQYF
CDR3 DNA: TGTGCCAGCAGCCCCCGGACAGGACCCTACGAGCAGTACTTC

clone size: many
D gene: .
J gene: TRBJ2-1
V gene: TRBV19
CDR3 protein: CASSIAEYNEQFF
CDR3 DNA: TGTGCCAGTAGTATAGCCGAATACAATGAGCAGTTCTTC

clone size: .
D gene: TRBD2
J gene: TRBJ2-1
V gene: TRBV4-1
CDR3 protein: CASSPLGGGSSYNEQFF
CDR3 DNA: TGCGCCAGCAGCCCCCTAGGCGGGGGGAGCTCCTACAATGAGCAGTTCTTC

clone size: many
D gene: .
J gene: TRBJ2-1
V gene: TRBV28
CDR3 protein: CASGGGGPYNEQFF
CDR3 DNA: TGTGCCAGCGGAGGTGGGGGGCCCTACAATGAGCAGTTCTTC

clone size: many
D gene: .
J gene: TRBJ1-1
V gene: TRBV2
CDR3 protein: CASSPLGVNTEAFF
CDR3 DNA: TGTGCCAGCAGTCCCCTGGGAGTGAACACCGAAGCTTTCTTT

clone size: .
D gene: .
J gene: TRBJ2-1
V gene: TRBV28
CDR3 protein: CASSLGANEQFF
CDR3 DNA: TGTGCCAGCAGTTTAGGGGCGAATGAGCAGTTCTTC

clone size: many
D gene: .
J gene: TRBJ1-5
V gene: TRBV20-1
CDR3 protein: CSASHLPGGNQPQHF
CDR3 DNA: TGCAGTGCTAGTCATCTACCAGGGGGCAATCAGCCCCAGCATTTT

clone size: many
D gene: TRBD2
J gene: TRBJ2-1
V gene: TRBV10-2
CDR3 protein: CASSQAGGNNEQFF
CDR3 DNA: TGCGCCAGCAGTCAAGCGGGGGGGAACAATGAGCAGTTCTTC

clone size: .
D gene: TRBD2
J gene: TRBJ2-5
V gene: TRBV7-3
CDR3 protein: CASSLAGGGETQYF
CDR3 DNA: TGTGCCAGCAGCTTAGCGGGAGGAGGAGAGACCCAGTACTTC

clone size: few
D gene: TRBD1
J gene: TRBJ2-3
V gene: TRBV2
CDR3 protein: CASRGQSTDTQYF
CDR3 DNA: TGTGCCAGCAGGGGACAGAGCACAGATACGCAGTATTTT

clone size: many
D gene: TRBD1
J gene: TRBJ2-7
V gene: TRBV29-1
CDR3 protein: CSVEWTGGATYEQYF
CDR3 DNA: TGCAGCGTTGAATGGACAGGGGGCGCGACCTACGAGCAGTACTTC

clone size: .
D gene: .
J gene: TRBJ2-2
V gene: TRBV7-2
CDR3 protein: CASSSLGRAVGELFF
CDR3 DNA: TGTGCCAGCAGCTCACTTGGTCGCGCTGTCGGGGAGCTGTTTTTT

clone size: many
D gene: .
J gene: TRBJ2-7
V gene: TRBV20-1
CDR3 protein: CSAPDIMDYEQYF
CDR3 DNA: TGCAGTGCCCCGGACATTATGGACTACGAGCAGTACTTC

clone size: .
D gene: TRBD2
J gene: TRBJ2-3
V gene: TRBV20-1
CDR3 protein: CSARRGGRSTDTQYF
CDR3 DNA: TGCAGTGCTAGGAGGGGCGGGAGGTCCACAGATACGCAGTATTTT

clone size: many
D gene: TRBD2
J gene: TRBJ2-7
V gene: TRBV6-4
CDR3 protein: CASSDQRQGGTSGGTPYEQYF
CDR3 DNA: TGTGCCAGCAGTGACCAACGGCAAGGGGGGACTAGCGGGGGGACTCCCTACGAGCAGTACTTC

clone size: many
D gene: .
J gene: TRBJ1-5
V gene: TRBV24-1
CDR3 protein: CATSDLRGGVFKGLNQPQHF
CDR3 DNA: TGTGCCACCAGTGATTTGAGAGGGGGGGTGTTTAAAGGGTTAAATCAGCCCCAGCATTTT

clone size: .
D gene: .
J gene: TRBJ1-1
V gene: TRBV20-1
CDR3 protein: CSARDEGQGRTEAFF
CDR3 DNA: TGCAGTGCTAGAGATGAGGGCCAGGGAAGGACTGAAGCTTTCTTT

clone size: .
D gene: .
J gene: TRBJ2-7
V gene: TRBV20-1
CDR3 protein: CSATTGILGYEQYF
CDR3 DNA: TGCAGTGCTACTACAGGGATTTTGGGTTACGAGCAGTACTTC

clone size: .
D gene: .
J gene: TRBJ1-1
V gene: TRBV6-1
CDR3 protein: CASSQGPNTEAFF
CDR3 DNA: TGTGCCAGCAGCCAGGGTCCGAACACTGAAGCTTTCTTT